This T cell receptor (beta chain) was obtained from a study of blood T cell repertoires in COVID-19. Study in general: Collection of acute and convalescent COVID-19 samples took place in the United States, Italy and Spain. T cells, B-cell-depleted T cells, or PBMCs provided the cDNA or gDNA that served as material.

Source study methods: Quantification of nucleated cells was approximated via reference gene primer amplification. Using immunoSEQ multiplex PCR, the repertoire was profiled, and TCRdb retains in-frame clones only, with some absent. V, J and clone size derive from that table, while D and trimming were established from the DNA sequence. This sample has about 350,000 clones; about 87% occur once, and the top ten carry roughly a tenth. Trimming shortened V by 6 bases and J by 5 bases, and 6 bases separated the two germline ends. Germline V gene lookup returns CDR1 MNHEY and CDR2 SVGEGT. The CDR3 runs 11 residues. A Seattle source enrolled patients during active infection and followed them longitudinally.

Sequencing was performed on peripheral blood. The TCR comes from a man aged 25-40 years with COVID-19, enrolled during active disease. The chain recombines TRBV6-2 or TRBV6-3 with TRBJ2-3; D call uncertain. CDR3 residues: CASSLQDTQYF. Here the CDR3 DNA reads TGTGCCAGCAGCCTACAAGATACGCAGTATTTT.